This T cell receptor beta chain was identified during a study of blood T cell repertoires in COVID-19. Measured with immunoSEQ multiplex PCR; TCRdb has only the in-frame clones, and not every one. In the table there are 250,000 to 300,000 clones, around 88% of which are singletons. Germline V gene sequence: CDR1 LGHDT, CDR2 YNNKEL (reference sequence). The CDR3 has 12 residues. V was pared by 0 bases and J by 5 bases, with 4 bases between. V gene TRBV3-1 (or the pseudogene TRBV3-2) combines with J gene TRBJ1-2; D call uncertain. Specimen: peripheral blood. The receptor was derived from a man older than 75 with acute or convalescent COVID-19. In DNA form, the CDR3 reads TGTGCCAGCAGCCAAGACGTGTATGGCTACACCTTC. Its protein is CASSQDVYGYTF.